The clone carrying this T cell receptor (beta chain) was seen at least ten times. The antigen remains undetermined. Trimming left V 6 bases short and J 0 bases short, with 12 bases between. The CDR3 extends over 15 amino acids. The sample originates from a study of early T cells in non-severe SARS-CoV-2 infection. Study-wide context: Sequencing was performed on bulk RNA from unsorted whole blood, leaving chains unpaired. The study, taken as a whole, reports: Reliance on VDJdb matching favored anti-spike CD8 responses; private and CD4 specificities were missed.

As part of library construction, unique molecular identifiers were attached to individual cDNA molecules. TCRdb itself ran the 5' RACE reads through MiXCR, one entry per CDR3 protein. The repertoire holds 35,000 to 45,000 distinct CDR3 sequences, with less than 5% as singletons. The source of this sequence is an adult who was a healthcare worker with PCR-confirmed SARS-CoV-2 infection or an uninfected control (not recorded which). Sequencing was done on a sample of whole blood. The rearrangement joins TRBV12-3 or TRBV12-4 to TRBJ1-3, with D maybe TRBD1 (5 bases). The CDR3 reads CASRPDSVSGNTIYF. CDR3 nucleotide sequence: TGTGCCAGCAGACCAGACAGCGTCTCTGGAAACACCATATATTTT.